These T cell receptor beta chains were read from a single sample in a study of T cell responses to AZD1222 COVID-19 vaccine. The protocol was immunoSEQ multiplex PCR, while the TCRdb copy is restricted to in-frame clones and leaves out a portion. The table shows roughly 120,000 clones, with 85% to 90% occurring only once. This material consisted of peripheral blood, taken on day 0 of AZD1222 vaccination. These receptors were taken from an adult in good health. CDR3s include the opening cysteine and the closing phenylalanine or tryptophan. D genes are given only for firm matches. Expanded clones get a size class; other rows say once, few or many, or leave the size out.

size | J | V | D | CDR3 | DNA
NA | TRBJ2-2 | TRBV27 | NA | CASSLTRANTGELFF | TGTGCCAGCAGCCTCACGCGGGCAAACACCGGGGAGCTGTTTTTT
NA | TRBJ1-2 | TRBV7-6 | NA | CASSGGQPTNYGYTF | TGTGCCAGCAGCGGGGGACAACCTACTAACTATGGCTACACCTTC
NA | TRBJ1-2 | TRBV3-1/TRBV3-2 | NA | CASSHGRTYGYTF | TGTGCCAGCAGCCACGGACGGACTTATGGCTACACCTTC
NA | TRBJ2-5 | TRBV14 | NA | CASSHGLTQETQYF | TGTGCCAGCAGCCACGGACTAACCCAAGAGACCCAGTACTTC
NA | TRBJ1-2 | TRBV27 | NA | CASSLGPGYGYTF | TGTGCCAGCAGTTTAGGGCCCGGCTATGGCTACACCTTC
NA | TRBJ2-5 | TRBV10-3 | TRBD1 | CAINGQGLQETQYF | TGTGCCATCAATGGACAGGGCCTCCAAGAGACCCAGTACTTC
NA | TRBJ1-1 | TRBV4-3 | TRBD1 | CASSRGTGGVTEAFF | TGCGCCAGCAGCCGAGGAACAGGGGGCGTCACTGAAGCTTTCTTT
once | TRBJ1-1 | TRBV5-1 | TRBD1 | CASSPGQGNTEAFF | TGCGCCAGCAGTCCGGGACAGGGGAACACTGAAGCTTTCTTT
few | TRBJ2-1 | TRBV7-9 | TRBD2 | CASTRGSGAYNEQFF | TGTGCCAGCACCCGAGGTAGCGGGGCTTACAATGAGCAGTTCTTC
NA | TRBJ1-1 | TRBV12-3/TRBV12-4 | NA | CASSLRQEEAFF | TGTGCCAGCAGCTTGAGACAGGAGGAAGCTTTCTTT
NA | TRBJ1-6 | TRBV18 | NA | CASSSFSSYNSPLHF | TGTGCCAGCTCATCCTTTAGCTCCTATAATTCACCCCTCCACTTT
NA | TRBJ2-3 | TRBV2 | NA | CASRGQIITDTQYF | TGTGCCAGCAGAGGACAGATAATCACAGATACGCAGTATTTT
NA | TRBJ2-7 | TRBV11-2 | TRBD2 | CASSSGLALYEQYF | TGTGCCAGCAGCTCAGGACTAGCCTTATACGAGCAGTACTTC
NA | TRBJ1-2 | TRBV11-2 | TRBD1 | CASSTYKGRGDYGYTF | TGTGCCAGCAGCACCTATAAGGGCAGGGGGGACTATGGCTACACCTTC
NA | TRBJ1-4 | TRBV9 | NA | CASSSLEVATNEKLFF | TGTGCCAGCAGTAGTTTGGAGGTTGCAACTAATGAAAAACTGTTTTTT
NA | TRBJ2-7 | TRBV6-2/TRBV6-3 | TRBD1 | CASSWTGYEQYF | TGTGCCAGCAGTTGGACAGGCTACGAGCAGTACTTC